A single sample gave rise to the 5 T cell receptor beta chains below, sequenced in a study of blood T cell repertoires in COVID-19. This table comes from immunoSEQ multiplex PCR, and its TCRdb copy is limited to in-frame clones, with some not included. The data contain under 350,000 clones, roughly 90% of them singletons. Material for sequencing was PBMCs or T cells enriched from blood (not recorded which). The origin of the receptors is a man in his 60s who had recovered from COVID-19.

The genes are TRBV9 and TRBJ2-2, with D perhaps matching TRBD2 (6 bases). Trimming removed 3 bases from V and 2 bases from J, with 14 bases in between. The CDR3 runs 16 residues. CDR1 is SGDLS, CDR2 YYNGEE, per germline. The CDR3 is CASSEWAGGNTGELFF. As DNA, the CDR3 is TGTGCCAGCAGCGAGTGGGCCGGGGGAAACACCGGGGAGCTGTTTTTT.

The genes are TRBV12-5 and TRBJ2-7; D may be TRBD1 (6 bases). The CDR3 sequence is 14 residues long. The V gene's germline CDR1 is LGHNT and CDR2 FRNRAP. Trimming shortened V by 0 bases and J by 2 bases, and 8 bases separated the two germline ends. The CDR3 DNA is TGTGCTAGTGGTTTGGTAGACAGGCCCTACGAGCAGTACTTC. It encodes CASGLVDRPYEQYF.

The chain recombines TRBV29-1 with TRBJ1-2; D is possibly TRBD1 (5 bases). Germline values: CDR1 SQVTM, CDR2 ANQGSEA. Between the trimmed V and J ends, which lost 7 bases and 4 bases, there was a span of 16 bases. The CDR3 length is 13 residues. The CDR3 region is CSADRVSFYGYTF. CDR3 nucleotide sequence: TGCAGCGCCGACAGAGTATCCTTCTATGGCTACACCTTC.

The chain has TRBV21-1 and TRBJ1-6; no DNA check was done on the table's D call, TRBD1. TRBV21-1 is a pseudogene. CDR3 length equals 17 residues. For the CDR3, the DNA is TGTGCCAGCAGGACCCGGGACAAGAGCTCCTATAATTCACCCCTCCACTTT. The encoded protein is CASRTRDKSSYNSPLHF.

The chain has TRBV6-2 or TRBV6-3 and TRBJ2-6, with D tentatively TRBD1 (6 bases). With 6 bases removed from V and 2 bases from J, the gap between germline ends came to 8 bases. Germline V gives CDR1 MNHEY, CDR2 SVGEGT. The CDR3 consists of 14 residues. The CDR3 DNA reads as TGTGCCAGCAGCCGGACAGCTGGGGCCAACGTCCTGACTTTC. The encoded protein is CASSRTAGANVLTF.